This TCR beta chain was sequenced for a study of blood T cell repertoires in COVID-19. Study context: Donors in the United States, Italy and Spain gave samples during acute or convalescent COVID-19. PBMCs, B-cell-depleted T cells, or T cells were the source of the cDNA or gDNA that made up the material.

Germline V CDR1 and CDR2: LGHDT, YNNKEL (reference sequence). Trimming shortened V by 1 base and J by 3 bases, and 9 bases separated the two germline ends. The CDR3 runs to 14 residues. As processed by the authors: For nucleated cells, counts were estimated from reference gene primer amplification. The table came from immunoSEQ multiplex PCR; TCRdb's copy has only in-frame clones and leaves some out. V, J and clone size derive from that table, while D and trimming were established from the DNA sequence. The data contain about 160,000 clones, roughly 85% of them seen just once; the ten biggest clones take up roughly 5.4%. Patients from Seattle were sampled longitudinally, starting during active infection.

Source material: peripheral blood. This clonotype originated in a woman aged 45-59 years with COVID-19, enrolled during active disease. The chain has TRBV3-1 (or the pseudogene TRBV3-2) and TRBJ1-1; D is undetermined. This CDR3 is CASSQAIIYTEAFF. DNA for the CDR3: TGTGCCAGCAGCCAAGCCATCATTTACACTGAAGCTTTCTTT.